The 25 T cell receptor beta chains given below trace back to one sample, sequenced in a study of T-cell reconstitution after alpha-beta-depleted transplantation in children listed by TCRdb under 2016. Receptor libraries were prepared by PCR. The reads were generated on an Illumina HiSeq 2500. Molecular barcoding was employed in the preparation of TCR libraries, with unique molecular identifiers being used to normalize TCRbeta repertoire quantification. Using fastp at Q25 and MiXCR, TCRdb reprocessed the public reads and kept productive beta chains. Rows with one shared CDR3 protein collapse into an entry with the most common genes and DNA. Within this sample are some 500,000 distinct CDR3 sequences, with 30% to 35% of them counted one time only. 2.4% of the sample comes from the top ten. The specimen was PBMCs from the stem cell graft donor, collected from the stem cell graft. Receptor source: a human donor who donated a stem cell graft to a child with aplastic anemia.

J is TRBJ2-1 and V is TRBV12-3 or TRBV12-4; TRBD2 matches 9 bases. V trimming: 0 bases; J trimming: 8 bases; junction bases outside the gene matches: 29. The CDR3 is 23 residues long. The chain's CDR3 is CASSLALKVFAKREAQNDHEQFF. The CDR3 region has the DNA TGTGCCAGCAGTTTAGCGCTAAAAGTGTTTGCTAAGCGGGAGGCCCAAAACGACCATGAGCAGTTCTTC.

V and J are TRBV7-2 and TRBJ2-7; no reliable D call. V was cut by 5 bases and J by 6 bases, with 20 bases left in between. The CDR3 sequence is 15 residues long. CDR1 and CDR2 from the germline V gene are SGHTA and FQGNSA. The CDR3 coding sequence is TGTGCCAGCAGCCCCCTCGGACGGGTTTTCTCCGAGCAGTACGTC. Amino acid sequence: CASSPLGRVFSEQYV.

This clonotype came up a few times. V and J are TRBV30 and TRBJ1-1; 7 bases line up with TRBD1. Looked up from germline, CDR1 is GTSNPN and CDR2 is SVGIG (reference sequence). The trim removed 5 bases at V and 0 bases at J, leaving 3 bases unmatched. The CDR3 runs 13 residues. CDR3 loop: CAWEQGMNTEAFF. The CDR3 DNA sequence: TGTGCCTGGGAACAGGGGATGAACACTGAAGCTTTCTTT.

The V call is TRBV5-8, the J call TRBJ2-1, with 10 nucleotides matching TRBD2. The CDR3 length is 15 residues. Germline values: CDR1 SGHTS, CDR2 YDEGEE. Trimming took 2 bases from V and 8 from J; bases not matched to a gene: 7. The CDR3 sequence: CASSFTLAGSHEQFF. As DNA, the CDR3 is TGTGCCAGCAGCTTCACACTAGCGGGGTCGCATGAGCAGTTCTTC.

The chain is built from TRBV20-1 and TRBJ2-3; D could derive from TRBD1 or TRBD2 (5 bases each). The CDR3 spans 14 residues. The germline V gene has CDR1 DFQATT and CDR2 SNEGSKA (reference sequence). The V end lost 6 bases, the J end lost 1 base, and 14 bases lay between the germline ends. In DNA form, the CDR3 reads TGCAGTGCCCCGATGGGACGGGGCACAGATACGCAGTATTTT. The encoded protein is CSAPMGRGTDTQYF.

The gene calls are TRBV7-6 and TRBJ2-5; tentatively, D is TRBD1 (5 bases). This CDR3 has 15 amino acids. The germline V gene has CDR1 SGHVS and CDR2 FNYEAQ. The ends were cut back, 1 base at V and 2 bases at J, with 11 bases in the middle. Written as DNA, the CDR3 is TGTGCCAGCAGCTTAGGACAGCTACTACAAGAGACCCAGTACTTC. Amino acids: CASSLGQLLQETQYF.

This clonotype was picked up a small number of times. The chain links TRBV20-1 to TRBJ1-4; TRBD1 matches at 7 bases. Germline loops: CDR1 DFQATT, CDR2 SNEGSKA (reference sequence). V gave up 0 bases and J gave up 3 bases; unmatched junction bases: 1. The CDR3 spans 14 residues. In DNA form, the CDR3 reads TGCAGTGCTAGAGATGACAGGGCTAATGAAAAACTGTTTTTT. Amino acids: CSARDDRANEKLFF.

The chain has TRBV30 and TRBJ1-2; a possible D gene is TRBD1 (6 bases). Germline CDR1 and CDR2: GTSNPN and SVGIG (reference sequence). This CDR3 has 15 amino acids. V lost 7 bases and J lost 4, with 22 bases in between. CDR3 sequence (DNA): TGTGCCTTGACGAACTACAGGGAGACGGGCTATGGCTACACCTTC. It codes for CALTNYRETGYGYTF.

The DNA of the CDR3 is TGCGCCACCGGGGACGGGATGATAGATACGCAGTATTTT. Its translation is CATGDGMIDTQYF. The chain uses TRBV5-1 and TRBJ2-3; D may match TRBD1 or TRBD2 (5 bases each). CDR1 is SGHRS and CDR2 is YFSETQ in the germline V gene. V was pared by 9 bases and J by 5 bases, with 16 bases between. CDR3 length equals 13 residues.

This clonotype was recorded a few times. This sequence joins TRBV29-1 and TRBJ2-4; TRBD1 matches 7 bases. V lost 0 bases to trimming and J lost 3 bases; unmatched junction nucleotides: 8. This CDR3 has 16 amino acids. Germline V gives CDR1 SQVTM, CDR2 ANQGSEA. The DNA of the CDR3 is TGCAGCGTTGAAGATGGGGGCCAGGGGGTCAAAAACATTCAGTACTTC. Translated, it gives CSVEDGGQGVKNIQYF.

J is TRBJ2-7 and V is TRBV9; the D gene is possibly TRBD2 (6 bases). V was shortened by 0 bases and J by 2 bases, with 18 bases between the two germline ends. This CDR3 region has 17 residues. The V gene's germline CDR1 is SGDLS and CDR2 YYNGEE. CDR3 sequence (DNA): TGTGCCAGCAGCGTAGGTCTGGCTAGCGACTTTGCCTACGAGCAGTACTTC. It encodes CASSVGLASDFAYEQYF.

This CDR3 is CASSTPGHNEKLFF. CDR3 bases: TGTGCCAGCAGCACGCCGGGTCATAATGAAAAACTGTTTTTT. The gene calls are TRBV9 and TRBJ1-4; no definite D call. The ends were cut back, 4 bases at V and 4 bases at J, with 11 bases in the middle. The CDR3 runs to 14 residues. Germline V CDR1 and CDR2: SGDLS, YYNGEE.

This clonotype occurred a few times. The rearrangement uses TRBV20-1 and TRBJ1-1, with 10 bases identical to TRBD1. The CDR3 has 16 residues. The germline V gene encodes CDR1 DFQATT and CDR2 SNEGSKA (reference sequence). J lost 1 base, V lost 0 bases, and 5 bases had no gene match. The CDR3 reads CSARDWDRGGNTEAFF. In nucleotides, the CDR3 is TGCAGTGCTAGAGACTGGGACAGGGGCGGGAACACTGAAGCTTTCTTT.

The rearrangement uses TRBV20-1 and TRBJ2-7; no definite D call. The length of the CDR3 is 11 residues. Germline V gene sequence: CDR1 DFQATT, CDR2 SNEGSKA (reference sequence). The V end was cut by 3 bases, the J end by 6 bases, with 9 bases between. The CDR3 protein is CSARAVAEQYV. In DNA form, the CDR3 reads TGCAGTGCTAGGGCTGTCGCCGAGCAGTACGTC.

This chain joins TRBV28 and TRBJ1-3, with D unclear. The V and J ends lost 5 bases and 0 bases respectively, with 8 bases between them. Germline V gene lookup returns CDR1 MDHEN and CDR2 SYDVKM. This CDR3 is 14 amino acids long. This CDR3 is CASSTPSSGNTIYF. In nucleotides, the CDR3 is TGTGCCAGCAGTACCCCGAGCTCTGGAAACACCATATATTTT.

This clonotype was counted between two and nine times. This chain connects TRBV4-2 to TRBJ1-5; D possibly corresponds to TRBD1 (6 bases). This CDR3 spans 15 amino acids. Trimming cost V 1 base and J 4 bases, with 11 bases left between them. Germline V lookup: CDR1 LGHNA, CDR2 YNFKEQ. CDR3 in amino acids: CASSQGDRLNQPQHF. CDR3 DNA: TGTGCCAGCAGCCAAGGTGACAGGCTTAATCAGCCCCAGCATTTT.

This clonotype has a handful of counts. The chain recombines TRBV18 with TRBJ2-5, with a possible D match to TRBD2 (6 bases). This CDR3 comprises 14 residues. CDR1 KGHSH and CDR2 LQKENI come from the germline V gene. V dropped 4 bases and J dropped 2 bases, with 11 bases sitting between them. The CDR3 DNA reads TGTGCCAGCTCACGTGGGAGGATGCAAGAGACCCAGTACTTC. The encoded protein is CASSRGRMQETQYF. Based on the CDR3 plus reference TRBV18 and TRBJ2-5, the full variable domain is NAGVMQNPRHLVRRRGQEARLRCSPMKGHSHVYWYRQLPEEGLKFMVYLQKENIIDESGMPKERFSAEFPKEGPSILRIQQVVRGDSAAYFCASSRGRMQETQYFGPGTRLLVL.

The chain employs TRBV9 and TRBJ1-6; D is undetermined. V lost 7 bases, J lost 7 bases, and 9 bases lay in between. This CDR3 comprises 12 residues. CDR1 is SGDLS and CDR2 is YYNGEE in the germline V gene. In nucleotides, the CDR3 is TGTGCCAGCCCTCGGGCGAATTCACCCCTCCACTTT. It yields the protein CASPRANSPLHF.

The chain combines TRBV29-1 with TRBJ2-7; D unclear. CDR3 length equals 11 residues. CDR1 SQVTM and CDR2 ANQGSEA come from the germline V gene. The V end was cut by 5 bases, the J end by 2 bases, with 7 bases between. The CDR3 region is CSVSFTYEQYF. The DNA of the CDR3 is TGCAGCGTTTCCTTCACCTACGAGCAGTACTTC.

The chain uses TRBV28 and TRBJ2-3, with unresolved D. Per germline, CDR1 MDHEN and CDR2 SYDVKM. V was pared by 6 bases and J by 5 bases, with 12 bases between. The CDR3 sequence is 13 residues long. The CDR3 loop is CASSRRPGDTQYF. As DNA, the CDR3 is TGTGCCAGCAGCCGCCGCCCAGGAGATACGCAGTATTTT.

The rearrangement joins TRBV21-1 to TRBJ2-1; the table's D call, TRBD2, was not checked against the DNA. TRBV21-1 is recorded as a pseudogene. The length of the CDR3 is 18 residues. For the CDR3, the DNA is TGTGCCAGCCGTATAGGTGTAGTGCGGACTAGCGGGAGTTGTGAGCAGTTCTTC. Translated: CASRIGVVRTSGSCEQFF.

The V call is TRBV5-1, the J call TRBJ1-5; a weak D match, TRBD1 (5 bases). The V gene lost 3 bases and the J gene lost 1 base, with 11 bases spanning the gap. Germline V gene sequence: CDR1 SGHRS, CDR2 YFSETQ. There are 15 residues in the CDR3. CDR3 region: CASSSDGGSNQPQHF. CDR3 coding DNA: TGCGCCAGCAGCTCGGACGGGGGAAGCAATCAGCCCCAGCATTTT. Looking up the rest from reference TRBV5-1 and TRBJ1-5 gives the full variable domain: KAGVTQTPRYLIKTRGQQVTLSCSPISGHRSVSWYQQTPGQGLQFLFEYFSETQRNKGNFPGRFSGRQFSNSRSEMNVSTLELGDSALYLCASSSDGGSNQPQHFGDGTRLSIL.

This clonotype was detected a few times. The chain couples TRBV6-1 to TRBJ1-1; the D is unclear. The V and J ends lost 9 bases and 3 bases respectively, with 14 bases between them. The CDR3 runs 13 residues. From germline, CDR1 is MNHNS and CDR2 SASEGT. The DNA of the CDR3 is TGTGCCAGTGGTCCCCTGTGGGACACTGAAGCTTTCTTT. Protein sequence: CASGPLWDTEAFF.

The chain recombines TRBV27 with TRBJ1-1, with 7 positions matching TRBD1. The CDR3 consists of 17 residues. V was pared by 3 bases and J by 6 bases, with 16 bases of the junction left unmatched. Germline V gives CDR1 MNHEY, CDR2 SMNVEV (reference sequence). CDR3 in amino acids: CASSFARGQGAASEAFF. DNA of the CDR3: TGTGCCAGCAGTTTTGCAAGGGGGCAAGGTGCGGCCTCTGAAGCTTTCTTT.

This chain links TRBV5-6 with TRBJ2-7; D possibly corresponds to TRBD2 (6 bases). Per the germline V gene, CDR1 is SGHDT and CDR2 is YYEEEE. CDR3 length equals 15 residues. Trimming stripped 7 bases from V and 0 bases from J, with 17 bases between. CDR3 in amino acids: CASGAAGRSSYEQYF. The CDR3 DNA follows: TGTGCCAGCGGCGCTGCGGGGAGGTCCTCCTACGAGCAGTACTTC.